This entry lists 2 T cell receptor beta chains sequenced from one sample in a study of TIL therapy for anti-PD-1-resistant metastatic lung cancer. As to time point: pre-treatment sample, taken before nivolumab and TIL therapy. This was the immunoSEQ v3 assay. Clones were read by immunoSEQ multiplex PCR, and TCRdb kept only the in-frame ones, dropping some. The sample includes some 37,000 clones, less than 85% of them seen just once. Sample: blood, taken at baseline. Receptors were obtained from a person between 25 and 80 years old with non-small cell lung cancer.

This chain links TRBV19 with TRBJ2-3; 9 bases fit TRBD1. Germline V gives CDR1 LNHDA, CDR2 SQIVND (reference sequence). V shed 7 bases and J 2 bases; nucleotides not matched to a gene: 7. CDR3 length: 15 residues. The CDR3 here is CASKVGTGNTDTQYF. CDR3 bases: TGTGCCAGTAAGGTCGGGACAGGGAACACAGATACGCAGTATTTT. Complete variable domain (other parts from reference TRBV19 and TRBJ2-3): DGGITQSPKYLFRKEGQNVTLSCEQNLNHDAMYWYRQDPGQGLRLIYYSQIVNDFQKGDIAEGYSVSREKKESFPLTVTSAQKNPTAFYLCASKVGTGNTDTQYFGPGTRLTVL.

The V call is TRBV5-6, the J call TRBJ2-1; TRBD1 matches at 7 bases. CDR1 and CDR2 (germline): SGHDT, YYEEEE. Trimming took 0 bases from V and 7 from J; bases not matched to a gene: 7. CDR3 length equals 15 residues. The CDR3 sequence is CASSLVGGTGNEQFF. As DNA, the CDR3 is TGTGCCAGCAGCTTGGTAGGGGGCACTGGGAATGAGCAGTTCTTC. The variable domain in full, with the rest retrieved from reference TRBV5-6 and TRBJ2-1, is DAGVTQSPTHLIKTRGQQVTLRCSPKSGHDTVSWYQQALGQGPQFIFQYYEEEERQRGNFPDRFSGHQFPNYSSELNVNALLLGDSALYLCASSLVGGTGNEQFFGPGTRLTVL.